The clone carrying this TCR beta chain has more than one count but fewer than ten. What it binds is unknown. The data were obtained in a study of T cells in Graves' hyperthyroidism and ophthalmopathy. Template material for amplifying TCR beta CDR3 regions consisted of RNA transcripts. The HTBI primer set served for first-round RT-PCR of the TCR CDR3. TCRdb ran MiXCR on the multiplex PCR reads and lists one entry per CDR3 protein. The sample lists about 500,000 distinct CDR3 sequences; roughly an eighth were seen once. With 0 bases removed from V and 5 bases from J, the gap between germline ends came to 16 bases. This CDR3 region has 17 residues. In germline, CDR1 is MNHEY, CDR2 SVGAGI. Stable Graves' hyperthyroidism denoted no ophthalmopathy progression over 18 months. Study findings and constraints: Ophthalmopathy was identified by the model a median about 6.8 months ahead of onset.

The source of this sequence is a woman between 18 and 29 years old with Graves' hyperthyroidism. The V gene is TRBV6-5, the J gene TRBJ2-2; weak D call: TRBD1 (6 bases). Specimen: blood. CDR3 in DNA: TGTGCCAGCAGTTACTCGACGAGACAGGTCCTAACCGGGGAGCTGTTTTTT. Translation: CASSYSTRQVLTGELFF.